The 16 T cell receptor beta chains listed next were all sequenced from one sample in a study of T-cell memory formation after mild COVID-19. TCRdb re-called the 5' RACE reads with MiXCR, one entry per CDR3 protein. The table lists about 90,000 distinct CDR3 sequences, approximately 16% of them singletons, with approximately 39% in the top ten. The sequenced material came from PBMCs or a T cell subset sorted from them (not recorded which). The receptors derive from a man aged 18 to 30 who had mild COVID-19 (a few samples of this study predate the infection). Cell type and time point are not known.

This clonotype has ten or more counts. In DNA, the CDR3 is TGTGCCAGCAGCCAAGATCGGGACAGGGGGAGTGAAAAACTGTTTTTT. Translated, it gives CASSQDRDRGSEKLFF. The chain recombines TRBV4-2 with TRBJ1-4; 11 nucleotides match TRBD1. V lost 0 bases and J lost 7; bases outside the gene matches: 4. In germline, CDR1 is LGHNA, CDR2 YNFKEQ. CDR3 length: 16 residues.

This clonotype was counted ten times or more. The chain couples TRBV4-3 to TRBJ2-2; tentative D call: TRBD2 (6 bases). The CDR3 runs to 15 residues. V gave up 2 bases and J gave up 4 bases, with 11 bases separating them. Germline CDR1 and CDR2: LGHNA and YSLEER. The CDR3 is CASSQSDGGTGELFF. CDR3 DNA sequence: TGCGCCAGCAGCCAATCCGACGGGGGCACCGGGGAGCTGTTTTTT.

This clonotype was detected only a few times. The V call is TRBV7-9, the J call TRBJ2-7; D perhaps matches TRBD1 (6 bases). The CDR3 covers 15 residues. Looked up from germline, CDR1 is SEHNR and CDR2 is FQNEAQ (reference sequence). The V gene lost 3 bases and the J gene lost 0 bases, with 12 bases spanning the gap. The CDR3 DNA is TGTGCCAGCAGCTTCAGGGGTCTTAGCTCCTACGAGCAGTACTTC. Translated, it gives CASSFRGLSSYEQYF. The full variable domain, rest sourced from reference TRBV7-9 and TRBJ2-7, is DTGVSQNPRHKITKRGQNVTFRCDPISEHNRLYWYRQTLGQGPEFLTYFQNEAQLEKSRLLSDRFSAERPKGSFSTLEIQRTEQGDSAMYLCASSFRGLSSYEQYFGPGTRLTVT.

This clonotype was recorded a few times. The CDR3 reads CASREGPGETTQHF. CDR3 coding DNA: TGTGCCAGCAGGGAGGGACCGGGAGAGACGACCCAGCATTTT. This sequence joins TRBV12-3 or TRBV12-4 and TRBJ1-5, with TRBD1 as a possible D gene (5 bases). The CDR3 is made up of 14 amino acids. The V end lost 6 bases, the J end lost 11 bases, and 20 bases lay between the germline ends.

This clonotype was seen a handful of times. This chain links TRBV7-9 with TRBJ1-6; no clear D. V gave up 1 base and J gave up 10 bases, with 8 bases separating them. The CDR3 covers 13 residues. Germline CDR1 is SEHNR and CDR2 is FQNEAQ (reference sequence). CDR3 sequence reads: CASSLVVESPLHF. The CDR3 nucleotides are TGTGCCAGCAGCTTAGTGGTCGAGTCACCCCTCCACTTT. The complete variable domain, with remaining parts taken from reference TRBV7-9 and TRBJ1-6, reads DTGVSQNPRHKITKRGQNVTFRCDPISEHNRLYWYRQTLGQGPEFLTYFQNEAQLEKSRLLSDRFSAERPKGSFSTLEIQRTEQGDSAMYLCASSLVVESPLHFGNGTRLTVT.

The rearrangement joins TRBV4-3 to TRBJ2-7, with D perhaps matching TRBD1 (7 bases). CDR1 is LGHNA and CDR2 is YSLEER in the germline V gene. The V gene lost 4 bases and the J gene lost 1 base, with 14 bases spanning the gap. The CDR3 runs to 15 residues. The CDR3 loop is CASSRGEDRSYEQYF. The CDR3 DNA reads as TGCGCCAGCAGCCGGGGGGAGGACAGGTCCTACGAGCAGTACTTC.

The chain joins TRBV15 to TRBJ2-7, with D possibly TRBD2 on 7 matching bases. The CDR3 is 15 amino acids. The V and J ends lost 0 bases and 4 bases respectively, with 13 bases between them. Germline CDR1 is LNHNV and CDR2 is YYDKDF (reference sequence). The CDR3 nucleotides read TGTGCCACCAGCAGAGAGGCGGGGGCTCGGTACGAGCAGTACTTC. It is translated as CATSREAGARYEQYF. The variable domain in full, with the rest retrieved from reference TRBV15 and TRBJ2-7, is DAMVIQNPRYQVTQFGKPVTLSCSQTLNHNVMYWYQQKSSQAPKLLFHYYDKDFNNEADTPDNFQSRRPNTSFCFLDIRSPGLGDTAMYLCATSREAGARYEQYFGPGTRLTVT.

The V and J genes are TRBV4-3 and TRBJ2-7; D might be TRBD1 or TRBD2, each matching 7 bases. Germline V gene sequence: CDR1 LGHNA, CDR2 YSLEER. CDR3 length equals 14 residues. Trimming removed 4 bases at V and 1 base at J, with 11 bases between. CDR3 DNA: TGCGCCAGCAGCCCAGGGGGGGGGTCCTACGAGCAGTACTTC. It specifies CASSPGGGSYEQYF.

A few counts support this clonotype. The rearrangement uses TRBV20-1 and TRBJ2-5; 12 bases are shared with TRBD2. Trimming removed 2 bases from V and 4 bases from J; junction bases left unmatched: 2. This CDR3 has 14 residues. The germline CDR1 and CDR2 sequences are DFQATT and SNEGSKA (reference sequence). The CDR3 coding sequence is TGCAGTGCTAGACTAGCGGGGGGGCGAGAGACCCAGTACTTC. Amino acids: CSARLAGGRETQYF.

This clonotype was counted a few times. The J gene is TRBJ1-1, the V gene TRBV12-3 or TRBV12-4; D perhaps matches TRBD1 (6 bases). The germline V and J ends were trimmed by 4 bases and 4 bases, with 19 bases remaining between them. The CDR3 contains 16 residues. CDR3 residues: CASSSPHDRLTTEAFF. The CDR3 nucleotides are TGTGCCAGCAGTTCGCCCCATGACAGGTTGACCACTGAAGCTTTCTTT.

This clonotype was seen a few times. The V and J genes are TRBV7-9 and TRBJ2-7, with 7 bases aligning to TRBD2. The CDR3 consists of 17 residues. Germline CDR1 SEHNR, CDR2 FQNEAQ (reference sequence). The V gene end was trimmed by 8 bases and the J gene end by 0 bases; junction bases not matched to a gene: 16. The CDR3, as DNA: TGTGCCAGCCCCCCCAGCGCCCCAGGCGGGAGCTCCTACGAGCAGTACTTC. Protein product: CASPPSAPGGSSYEQYF.

This clonotype occurred many times. The V call is TRBV29-1, the J call TRBJ2-1, with D perhaps TRBD1 (5 bases). Germline CDR1 and CDR2: SQVTM and ANQGSEA. Trimming took 2 bases from V and 4 from J, leaving 9 bases between them. The CDR3 consists of 13 residues. DNA of the CDR3: TGCAGCGTTGAAATGACAGATTACAATGAGCAGTTCTTC. It specifies CSVEMTDYNEQFF.

In this sample, this clonotype turned up a few times. The CDR3 spells CASSDRDGQETQYF. The DNA for the CDR3 is TGTGCCAGCAGCGACCGGGACGGACAAGAGACCCAGTACTTC. The chain recombines TRBV7-2 with TRBJ2-5; D is possibly TRBD1 or TRBD2 (5 bases each). Germline CDR1 is SGHTA and CDR2 is FQGNSA. The CDR3 totals 14 residues. V was trimmed by 5 bases and J by 2 bases, leaving 12 bases between them.

This rearrangement joins TRBV11-3 to TRBJ2-1, with TRBD2 matching over 7 bases. The CDR3 contains 14 residues. V was pared by 1 base and J by 4 bases, with 1 base of the junction left unmatched. Germline V lookup: CDR1 SGHNT, CDR2 YENEEA. CDR3 DNA sequence: TGTGCCAGCAGCTTAGGGCGGGGGTACAATGAGCAGTTCTTC. Translation gives CASSLGRGYNEQFF.

This clonotype was counted a few times. The gene calls are TRBV4-2 and TRBJ1-4; tentative D call: TRBD1 (6 bases). CDR3 length: 13 residues. Trimming removed 7 bases at V and 3 bases at J, with 9 bases between. Germline CDR1 reads LGHNA; CDR2 reads YNFKEQ. The CDR3 here is CASTEGANEKLFF. The DNA for the CDR3 is TGTGCCAGCACCGAGGGGGCTAATGAAAAACTGTTTTTT.

The V gene is TRBV29-1, the J gene TRBJ2-1; 15 bases fit TRBD2. CDR1 and CDR2 (germline): SQVTM, ANQGSEA. After removal of 6 bases from V and 14 bases from J, the junction contained 11 bases not matched to a gene. The CDR3 loop spans 14 amino acids. The CDR3, as DNA: TGCAGCGTCGCCGGGACTAGCGGGGGGAGGTCAGAGTTCTTC. Translated, it gives CSVAGTSGGRSEFF.